This T cell receptor beta chain stems from a study of shared clonotypes between healthy human individuals. DNA at about 210 ng, 25,000 to 30,000 T cell genomes, went into sorted-subset replicate PCRs. TCRdb keeps only in-frame clones here, not all; method: immunoSEQ multiplex PCR. This repertoire shows about 2 million clones, about 95% found once; its top ten account for 1.2%. Regarding the study as a whole: With four donors compared, roughly 5% of naive CD4 clonotypes were shared.

CDR3 size: 17 residues. The ends lost 6 bases at V and 2 bases at J; junction bases unmatched: 10. Looked up from germline, CDR1 is PRHDT and CDR2 is FYEKMQ (reference sequence). Naive CD8 cells lacked CD45RO and underwent positive selection for CCR7, leaving out terminally differentiated effector memory CD45RA+ cells. As regards this clone: Its antigen is undetermined.

This sequence originates from a man aged 18 to 29 in good health. The sequencing sample was made of naive CD8+ T cells sorted from blood. This chain links TRBV13 with TRBJ2-5, with 12 bases identical to TRBD2. The CDR3 DNA sequence: TGTGCCAGCAGTTTCACCCGACTAGCGGGAGATCAAGAGACCCAGTACTTC. Protein: CASSFTRLAGDQETQYF.